Each of the 23 T cell receptor beta chains below was sequenced from the same sample in a study of cytomegalovirus exposure and HLA in healthy donors. In the PCR, 60 Vbeta and 13 Jbeta primers were used. Generated by immunoSEQ multiplex PCR, the TCRdb table keeps only in-frame clones and is missing some. The sample records fewer than 120,000 clones, roughly four fifths being singletons. What was sequenced was PBMCs. The receptors derive from a woman in her twenties or thirties in good health and CMV-seronegative.

This clone was seen just once. V and J are TRBV27 and TRBJ1-5, with D perhaps matching TRBD1 (6 bases). The germline V gene encodes CDR1 MNHEY and CDR2 SMNVEV (reference sequence). Trimming took 3 bases from V and 3 from J, leaving 9 bases between them. This CDR3 comprises 14 residues. The CDR3 spells CASSFDRFNQPQHF. The DNA of the CDR3 is TGTGCCAGCAGTTTTGACAGGTTCAATCAGCCCCAGCATTTT.

This clone was detected only once. The chain carries TRBV11-2 and TRBJ1-4; D may be TRBD1 (6 bases). The V end was cut by 1 base, the J end by 5 bases, with 14 bases between. The V gene's germline CDR1 is SGHAT and CDR2 FQNNGV. The CDR3 is 16 residues long. CDR3 DNA: TGTGCCAGCAGCTTAGTGGGCAGGGGCCACAATGAAAAACTGTTTTTT. It translates to CASSLVGRGHNEKLFF.

DNA of the CDR3: TGTGCCAGCAGCACAGGGAGAGGACAGCCCCAGCATTTT. This sequence encodes CASSTGRGQPQHF. J is TRBJ1-5 and V is TRBV7-7, with a tentative D call TRBD1 (6 bases). Germline CDR1 is SSHAT and CDR2 is FNYEAQ (reference sequence). The V end was cut by 5 bases, the J end by 7 bases, with 12 bases between. The CDR3 covers 13 residues.

The chain links TRBV7-6 to TRBJ1-5; the match to TRBD1 covers 10 bases. This CDR3 has 15 residues. Germline V gene sequence: CDR1 SGHVS, CDR2 FNYEAQ. V trimming: 5 bases; J trimming: 1 base; junction bases outside the gene matches: 2. CDR3 sequence: CASSAGQGSNQPQHF. The CDR3 DNA follows: TGTGCCAGCAGCGCGGGACAGGGGAGCAATCAGCCCCAGCATTTT.

The V gene is TRBV4-1, the J gene TRBJ1-1, with TRBD1 matching over 10 bases. The CDR3 length is 17 residues. Germline trimming cut 0 bases from V and 5 bases from J; bases unmatched to any gene: 9. Germline values: CDR1 MGHRA, CDR2 YSYEKL. Written as DNA, the CDR3 is TGCGCCAGCAGCCAAGATCTGATGAGGACAGGGGGAACTGAAGCTTTCTTT. This encodes CASSQDLMRTGGTEAFF.

This clone was observed a single time. V gene TRBV28 combines with J gene TRBJ2-7; 7 bases map to TRBD1. CDR3 length equals 14 residues. After removal of 2 bases from V and 7 bases from J, the junction contained 8 bases not matched to a gene. Germline V gene data show CDR1 as MDHEN and CDR2 as SYDVKM. The CDR3 coding sequence is TGTGCCAGCAGTTTAGGGACAGTTAAGGGGGAGCAGTACTTC. This gives the protein CASSLGTVKGEQYF.

The gene calls are TRBV7-9 and TRBJ1-4; 9 nucleotides line up with TRBD1. This CDR3 spans 15 amino acids. Looked up from germline, CDR1 is SEHNR and CDR2 is FQNEAQ (reference sequence). V gave up 4 bases and J gave up 8 bases; unmatched junction bases: 8. As DNA, the CDR3 is TGTGCCAGCAGCTCGTGGGGACAGGGTGCAGAAAAACTGTTTTTT. Translated: CASSSWGQGAEKLFF.

This rearrangement joins TRBV28 to TRBJ2-6; maybe TRBD1 (6 bases). V dropped 6 bases and J dropped 0 bases, with 12 bases sitting between them. CDR1 MDHEN and CDR2 SYDVKM come from the germline V gene. The CDR3 runs to 16 residues. CDR3 sequence (DNA): TGTGCCAGCAGGGGGCAGGGGAGCTCTGGGGCCAACGTCCTGACTTTC. Protein product: CASRGQGSSGANVLTF.

The chain couples TRBV28 to TRBJ1-5, with 7 bases that match TRBD1. Losses at the gene ends were 6 bases for V and 2 bases for J; bases not matched to a gene: 13. This CDR3 contains 17 residues. CDR1 MDHEN and CDR2 SYDVKM come from the germline V gene. CDR3: CASRHTTGRLGNQPQHF. CDR3 bases: TGTGCCAGCAGACATACGACAGGGCGACTTGGCAATCAGCCCCAGCATTTT.

This clone was detected once. The chain links TRBV6-5 to TRBJ1-5, with 8 bases identical to TRBD1. The germline gives CDR1 MNHEY, CDR2 SVGAGI. There are 14 residues in the CDR3. V lost 6 bases, J lost 3 bases, and 4 bases stayed unmatched. CDR3 sequence: CASRDRAPNQPQHF. The CDR3 DNA follows: TGTGCCAGCAGGGACAGGGCGCCCAATCAGCCCCAGCATTTT.

V gene TRBV18 combines with J gene TRBJ1-1, with 7 bases matching TRBD1. Germline V gene lookup returns CDR1 KGHSH and CDR2 LQKENI. V was clipped by 5 bases and J by 6 bases; unmatched bases: 12. The CDR3 runs to 15 residues. The CDR3: CASSSLQGMEAEAFF. CDR3 coding DNA: TGTGCCAGCTCATCACTACAGGGGATGGAGGCTGAAGCTTTCTTT.

The chain is built from TRBV6-5 and TRBJ1-2; D is uncertain. Trimming stripped 6 bases from V and 7 bases from J, with 15 bases between. Germline values: CDR1 MNHEY, CDR2 SVGAGI. The CDR3 consists of 13 residues. The CDR3 loop reads CASRPQVFIGYTF. The CDR3 DNA reads as TGTGCCAGCAGGCCCCAGGTGTTCATTGGCTACACCTTC.

The V gene is TRBV4-1, the J gene TRBJ2-3; TRBD1 agrees at 7 bases. The V gene end was trimmed by 4 bases and the J gene end by 1 base; junction bases not matched to a gene: 8. This CDR3 region has 16 residues. CDR1 is MGHRA, CDR2 YSYEKL, per germline. The CDR3 nucleotides read TGCGCCAGCAGCCCCAAACTTACAGGGGGCACAGATACGCAGTATTTT. Translating gives CASSPKLTGGTDTQYF.

The chain recombines TRBV28 with TRBJ2-2; TRBD1 agrees at 8 bases. This CDR3 comprises 14 residues. From germline, CDR1 is MDHEN and CDR2 SYDVKM. V dropped 2 bases and J dropped 8; count of bases not matched to a gene: 4. The CDR3 region is CASSLAGGRGELFF. DNA for the CDR3: TGTGCCAGCAGTTTAGCAGGGGGCAGGGGGGAGCTGTTTTTT.

In its sample, this clone was seen a few times. The chain combines TRBV18 with TRBJ1-1, with TRBD1 as a possible D gene (5 bases). V was clipped by 6 bases and J by 0 bases, with 17 bases between them. Germline CDR1 reads KGHSH; CDR2 reads LQKENI. This CDR3 contains 16 residues. The CDR3 DNA reads as TGTGCCAGCTCCAAAAAAGAAGGGGTCATGAACACTGAAGCTTTCTTT. The encoded protein is CASSKKEGVMNTEAFF.

The chain is built from TRBV6-6 and TRBJ2-3; 10 bases map to TRBD2. With 7 bases clipped from V and 5 bases from J, the junction kept 6 bases outside the gene matches. CDR1 and CDR2 from the germline V gene are MNHNY and SVGAGI (reference sequence). This CDR3 is built from 14 residues. CDR3 nucleotide sequence: TGTGCCAGCACAGGACTAGCGGTTCGAGATACGCAGTATTTT. Encoded protein: CASTGLAVRDTQYF.

V and J are TRBV7-2 and TRBJ2-5; maybe TRBD2 (5 bases). V dropped 1 base and J dropped 1 base, with 10 bases sitting between them. The germline CDR1 and CDR2 sequences are SGHTA and FQGNSA. The CDR3 has 15 residues. CDR3 DNA sequence: TGTGCCAGCAGCTTAGGACTACCCAGCCAAGAGACCCAGTACTTC. This encodes CASSLGLPSQETQYF.

The chain carries TRBV6-4 and TRBJ2-5; TRBD1 might be the D (6 bases). The CDR3 extends over 14 amino acids. V was cut by 0 bases and J by 2 bases, with 7 bases left in between. Per germline, CDR1 MRHNA and CDR2 SNTAGT. The CDR3 sequence is CASSDSRGQETQYF. As DNA, the CDR3 is TGTGCCAGCAGTGACTCGAGGGGGCAAGAGACCCAGTACTTC.

This clone has more than one count but fewer than ten. The rearrangement joins TRBV7-2 to TRBJ1-2, with 9 bases aligning to TRBD1. Germline V gene sequence: CDR1 SGHTA, CDR2 FQGNSA. The CDR3 contains 16 residues. The trim removed 2 bases at V and 9 bases at J, leaving 13 bases unmatched. CDR3 bases: TGTGCCAGCAGCTTAAGGGTTACAGGGGGCGTGGATCGCTACACCTTC. Translation gives CASSLRVTGGVDRYTF.

The V and J genes are TRBV19 and TRBJ1-2; the match to TRBD1 covers 7 bases. The CDR3 length is 14 residues. The germline V gene encodes CDR1 LNHDA and CDR2 SQIVND (reference sequence). V trimming: 6 bases; J trimming: 8 bases; junction bases outside the gene matches: 12. CDR3 amino acids: CASSTGVRDRGYTF. The CDR3 nucleotides are TGTGCCAGTAGCACAGGGGTAAGGGATAGAGGCTACACCTTC.

This clone was seen just once. This chain links TRBV29-1 with TRBJ1-3; a possible D gene is TRBD1 (5 bases). V gave up 3 bases and J gave up 4 bases, with 10 bases separating them. This CDR3 is 13 amino acids long. In germline, CDR1 is SQVTM, CDR2 ANQGSEA. The CDR3 DNA is TGCAGCGTTGAGGGGCGCGAGGGAAACACCATATATTTT. It translates to CSVEGREGNTIYF.

The chain is built from TRBV9 and TRBJ2-3; 10 bases are a match to TRBD2. Germline V gene lookup returns CDR1 SGDLS and CDR2 YYNGEE. Germline trimming cut 4 bases from V and 5 bases from J; bases unmatched to any gene: 7. This CDR3 has 15 residues. CDR3 residues: CASSSERGGGDTQYF. CDR3 nucleotides: TGTGCCAGCAGCTCGGAGCGGGGGGGTGGAGATACGCAGTATTTT.

This clone was picked up a small number of times. V is TRBV5-1 and J is TRBJ2-1, with 11 bases identical to TRBD2. Germline-derived CDR1 and CDR2 are SGHRS and YFSETQ. V lost 4 bases to trimming and J lost 6 bases; unmatched junction nucleotides: 6. This CDR3 is 15 amino acids long. The CDR3 DNA sequence: TGCGCCAGCAGCACAACTAGCGGGAGCATCAATGAGCAGTTCTTC. Translating it yields CASSTTSGSINEQFF.